The 15 T cell receptor beta chains below come from one sample, sequenced in a study of beta chain features in type 1 diabetes listed by TCRdb under 2018. Library method: the immunoSEQ multiplex PCR assay. The entire isolated RNA was reverse transcribed using the High Capacity cDNA Reverse Transcription Kit, and thus expressed TCRB transcripts were sequenced. This is the immuneACCESS table as TCRdb keeps it, with only in-frame sequences that have V and J called. A part of the clones is gone; compared with another copy, unresolved V genes explain less than half, and the rest is unexplained. Across this sample there are about 230,000 clones, with 7.5% to 10% seen only once. The biggest ten clones account for 0.03% to 0.04% of the sample. The sequenced material came from naive CD4+ T cells from blood. What the cell subset or site label conveys for this sample: true naive CD4+ T cells. The receptors originated from a woman aged 18-35 years in good health.

The CDR3, as DNA: TGTGCCAGCAGAACGACGGGGCAGGGGAGGGACGAGCAGTACTTC. Translating it yields CASRTTGQGRDEQYF. The V and J genes are TRBV7-9 and TRBJ2-7, with D tentatively TRBD2 (7 bases). This CDR3 spans 15 amino acids. Trimming took off 6 bases at V and 5 bases at J, with 20 bases between the two ends. Per germline, CDR1 SEHNR and CDR2 FQNEAQ (reference sequence).

The gene calls are TRBV5-1 and TRBJ2-7; TRBD2 might be the D (6 bases). Germline V CDR1 and CDR2: SGHRS, YFSETQ. V dropped 0 bases and J dropped 5 bases, with 9 bases sitting between them. This CDR3 comprises 13 residues. The CDR3 bases are TGCGCCAGCAGCTTGGGCGGGATTGACGAGCAGTACTTC. Protein: CASSLGGIDEQYF.

The rearrangement uses TRBV30 and TRBJ1-4; TRBD1 is a possible D gene (6 bases). V lost 0 bases to trimming and J lost 7 bases, with 6 bases between them. Germline V CDR1 and CDR2: GTSNPN, SVGIG (reference sequence). The CDR3 consists of 12 residues. In nucleotides, the CDR3 is TGTGCCTGGAGTGTACAGGGTGAAAAACTGTTTTTT. This codes for CAWSVQGEKLFF.

The chain carries TRBV25-1 and TRBJ1-1; D may be TRBD1 (5 bases). The germline V and J ends were trimmed by 4 bases and 0 bases, with 15 bases remaining between them. Germline V gives CDR1 MGHDK, CDR2 SYGVNS. The CDR3 consists of 16 residues. The DNA for the CDR3 is TGTGCCAGCAGTGGCGACTTGGGGGGAGTGAACACTGAAGCTTTCTTT. Residues: CASSGDLGGVNTEAFF. Complete variable domain (other parts from reference TRBV25-1 and TRBJ1-1): EADIYQTPRYLVIGTGKKITLECSQTMGHDKMYWYQQDPGMELHLIHYSYGVNSTEKGDLSSESTVSRIRTEHFPLTLESARPSHTSQYLCASSGDLGGVNTEAFFGQGTRLTVV.

The chain carries TRBV6-6 and TRBJ2-1; 7 nucleotides line up with TRBD2. The CDR3 spans 14 residues. After removal of 2 bases from V and 11 bases from J, the junction contained 9 bases not matched to a gene. Germline CDR1 MNHNY, CDR2 SVGAGI (reference sequence). The CDR3 sequence: CASSYGTTGSQQFF. The CDR3 region has the DNA TGTGCCAGCAGTTACGGGACTACCGGTAGTCAGCAGTTCTTC.

This chain uses TRBV9 with TRBJ2-3; maybe TRBD2 (6 bases). Per germline, CDR1 SGDLS and CDR2 YYNGEE. Trimming took off 3 bases at V and 0 bases at J, with 14 bases between the two ends. The CDR3 loop spans 16 amino acids. The CDR3 bases are TGTGCCAGCAGCGCTGGGACTGTTCCTAGCACAGATACGCAGTATTTT. Its protein product is CASSAGTVPSTDTQYF.

This clone showed up just a few times. CDR3 nucleotide sequence: TGTGCCAGCAGCAAAAAAGGGGGGGAAGCGGGAGACTACGAGCAGTACTTC. This codes for CASSKKGGEAGDYEQYF. V usage is TRBV21-1 and J usage is TRBJ2-7; the table gives TRBD2 as D, unverified against the DNA. TRBV21-1 is described as a pseudogene. The CDR3 consists of 17 residues.

The chain links TRBV4-2 to TRBJ2-3; D ambiguous. This CDR3 has 16 residues. V lost 1 base, J lost 0 bases, and 11 bases lay in between. Looked up from germline, CDR1 is LGHNA and CDR2 is YNFKEQ. CDR3 sequence (DNA): TGTGCCAGCAGCCAAGTGTCCGCGGATAGCACAGATACGCAGTATTTT. As protein: CASSQVSADSTDTQYF.

V gene TRBV5-1 combines with J gene TRBJ2-7, with D maybe TRBD2 (6 bases). Trimming pared 5 bases from V and 3 bases from J, leaving 15 bases between. Germline-derived CDR1 and CDR2 are SGHRS and YFSETQ. The CDR3 length is 14 residues. CDR3 sequence (DNA): TGCGCCAGCAGTTCGTCTAGCGACGTCTACGAGCAGTACTTC. Translation gives CASSSSSDVYEQYF.

This clone was detected only a few times. The chain joins TRBV7-7 to TRBJ2-3, with 13 bases identical to TRBD2. The CDR3 runs to 16 residues. Trimming took 5 bases from V and 3 from J; bases not matched to a gene: 5. Germline V CDR1 and CDR2: SSHAT, FNYEAQ (reference sequence). The CDR3 is CASSHGLAGATDTQYF. Written as DNA, the CDR3 is TGTGCCAGCAGCCACGGACTAGCGGGAGCGACAGATACGCAGTATTTT.

Only a few counts were recorded for this clone. V is TRBV7-9 and J is TRBJ2-4; D may be TRBD2 (6 bases). Trimming pared 2 bases from V and 3 bases from J, leaving 11 bases between. CDR1 and CDR2 from the germline V gene are SEHNR and FQNEAQ (reference sequence). This CDR3 has 15 residues. This CDR3 is CASSLRGAGKNIQYF. In DNA, the CDR3 is TGTGCCAGCAGCTTAAGGGGAGCGGGCAAAAACATTCAGTACTTC.

This sequence joins TRBV30 and TRBJ2-7; a possible D gene is TRBD2 (7 bases). This CDR3 has 12 amino acids. The V gene's germline CDR1 is GTSNPN and CDR2 SVGIG (reference sequence). V shed 0 bases and J shed 9 bases, with 12 bases lying between them. This CDR3 is CAWSVRGGAQYF. As DNA, the CDR3 is TGTGCCTGGAGTGTAAGGGGGGGTGCGCAGTACTTC.

A few counts support this clone. The V gene is TRBV2, the J gene TRBJ1-2; D is unclear. Per germline, CDR1 SNHLY and CDR2 FYNNEI. The V gene lost 4 bases and the J gene lost 8 bases, with 11 bases spanning the gap. This CDR3 is built from 12 residues. CDR3: CASSARPGGYTF. Here the CDR3 DNA reads TGTGCCAGCAGTGCGAGGCCGGGGGGCTACACCTTC. The whole variable domain, filled in from reference TRBV2 and TRBJ1-2, reads EPEVTQTPSHQVTQMGQEVILRCVPISNHLYFYWYRQILGQKVEFLVSFYNNEISEKSEIFDDQFSVERPDGSNFTLKIRSTKLEDSAMYFCASSARPGGYTFGSGTRLTVV.

This rearrangement joins TRBV19 to TRBJ2-6, with 9 bases matching TRBD1. Germline V gene data show CDR1 as LNHDA and CDR2 as SQIVND (reference sequence). Trimming removed 5 bases from V and 0 bases from J; junction bases left unmatched: 8. The CDR3 consists of 18 residues. The CDR3 loop is CASSPGQGYFSGANVLTF. CDR3 nucleotide sequence: TGTGCCAGTAGTCCGGGACAGGGTTATTTCTCTGGGGCCAACGTCCTGACTTTC. Supplemented by reference TRBV19 and TRBJ2-6, the full variable domain reads DGGITQSPKYLFRKEGQNVTLSCEQNLNHDAMYWYRQDPGQGLRLIYYSQIVNDFQKGDIAEGYSVSREKKESFPLTVTSAQKNPTAFYLCASSPGQGYFSGANVLTFGAGSRLTVL.

This clone occurred a few times. This chain links TRBV30 with TRBJ1-2; D is unresolved. This CDR3 comprises 11 residues. Trimming took 4 bases from V and 8 from J, leaving 11 bases between them. Germline assignment: CDR1 GTSNPN and CDR2 SVGIG (reference sequence). This chain's CDR3 is CAWNRGTGYTF. CDR3 nucleotide sequence: TGTGCCTGGAATCGGGGTACAGGCTACACCTTC.